What follows is one T cell receptor (beta chain) and its context. This may come from a read error, since a much larger clone is one base off. Researchers drew blood RNA from unsorted whole blood and extracted germline DNA as well. The data are from a study of tumor-infiltrating lymphocytes in primary liver carcinoma. Study details: Both sexes were represented among patients, who were 30 to 69 years old.

Total RNA (around 500 ng) served as template for TCR beta cDNA synthesis primed by a constant-region primer. The TCR beta library was amplified through three nested multiplex PCR rounds in a modified ARM-PCR procedure. Rounds one and two of PCR, each of 10 cycles, were primed with TRBV1-TRBV30 forward primers and a C-beta reverse primer. TCRdb independently ran MiXCR on the multiplex PCR reads; one entry per CDR3 protein. Among approximately 320,000 distinct CDR3 sequences listed, 50% to 60% were seen once. The CDR3 is 14 amino acids. The V and J ends lost 10 bases and 4 bases respectively, with 18 bases between them.

The sample consisted of peripheral blood. The receptor comes from a woman in her thirties with primary liver carcinoma and hepatitis B virus infection. J is TRBJ2-3 and V is TRBV12-3 or TRBV12-4; D is perhaps TRBD1 (7 bases). DNA of the CDR3: TGTGCCATCAATCCGACTAGGGGGCCAGATACGCAGTATTTT. Translated, it gives CAINPTRGPDTQYF.